The source of this T cell receptor beta chain is a study of blood T cell repertoires in COVID-19. Study-level information: Acute and convalescent COVID-19 specimens originated in the United States, Italy and Spain. PBMCs, B-cell-depleted T cells, or T cells provided the cDNA or gDNA that made up the material.

Per the original methods: By means of reference gene primer amplification, nucleated cell counts were estimated. TCRdb's table, derived via immunoSEQ multiplex PCR, lists solely in-frame clones and lacks some. That table furnishes V, J and clone size, whereas the DNA furnished D and trimming. The sample consists of around 370,000 clones, about 90% of them appearing once. The ends lost 3 bases at V and 7 bases at J; junction bases unmatched: 5. There are 14 residues in the CDR3. The germline CDR1 and CDR2 sequences are DFQATT and SNEGSKA (reference sequence). The chain combines TRBV20-1 with TRBJ1-4, with 10 bases fitting TRBD1. This receptor was taken from a young woman who had recovered from COVID-19. Material for sequencing was peripheral blood. CDR3 protein: CSASIGQGGEKLFF. DNA of the CDR3: TGCAGTGCTAGTATCGGACAGGGGGGTGAAAAACTGTTTTTT.